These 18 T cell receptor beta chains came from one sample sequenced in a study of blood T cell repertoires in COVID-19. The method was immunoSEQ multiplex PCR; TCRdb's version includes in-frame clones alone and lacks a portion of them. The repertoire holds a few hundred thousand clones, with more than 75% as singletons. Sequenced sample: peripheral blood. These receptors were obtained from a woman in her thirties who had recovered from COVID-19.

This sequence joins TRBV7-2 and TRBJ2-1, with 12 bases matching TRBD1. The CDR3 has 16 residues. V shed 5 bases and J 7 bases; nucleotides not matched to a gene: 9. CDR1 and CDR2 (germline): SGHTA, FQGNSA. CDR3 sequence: CASSAQPGQGANEQFF. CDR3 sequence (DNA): TGTGCCAGCAGCGCCCAACCGGGACAGGGGGCGAATGAGCAGTTCTTC.

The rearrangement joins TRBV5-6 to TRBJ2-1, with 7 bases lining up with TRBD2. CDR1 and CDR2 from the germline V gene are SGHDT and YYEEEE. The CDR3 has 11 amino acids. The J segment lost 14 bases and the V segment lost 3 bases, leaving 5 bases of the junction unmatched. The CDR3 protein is CASSWAGREFF. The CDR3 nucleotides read TGTGCCAGCAGCTGGGCGGGGAGGGAGTTCTTC.

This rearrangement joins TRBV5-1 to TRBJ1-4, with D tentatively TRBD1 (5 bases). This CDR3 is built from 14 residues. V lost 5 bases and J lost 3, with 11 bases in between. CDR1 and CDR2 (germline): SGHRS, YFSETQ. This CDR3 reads CASRQDSSNEKLFF. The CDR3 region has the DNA TGCGCCAGCAGACAAGACAGTTCTAATGAAAAACTGTTTTTT.

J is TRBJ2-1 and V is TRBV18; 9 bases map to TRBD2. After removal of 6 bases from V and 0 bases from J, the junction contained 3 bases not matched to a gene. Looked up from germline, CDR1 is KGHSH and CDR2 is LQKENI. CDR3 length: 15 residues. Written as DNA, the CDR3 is TGTGCCAGCTCCCTAGCGGGGAGCTCCTACAATGAGCAGTTCTTC. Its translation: CASSLAGSSYNEQFF.

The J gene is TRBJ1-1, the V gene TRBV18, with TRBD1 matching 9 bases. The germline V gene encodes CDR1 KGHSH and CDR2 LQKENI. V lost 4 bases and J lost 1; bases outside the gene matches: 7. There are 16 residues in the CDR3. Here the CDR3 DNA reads TGTGCCAGCTCACTCGACAGGGGGGAATGGAACACTGAAGCTTTCTTT. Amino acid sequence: CASSLDRGEWNTEAFF.

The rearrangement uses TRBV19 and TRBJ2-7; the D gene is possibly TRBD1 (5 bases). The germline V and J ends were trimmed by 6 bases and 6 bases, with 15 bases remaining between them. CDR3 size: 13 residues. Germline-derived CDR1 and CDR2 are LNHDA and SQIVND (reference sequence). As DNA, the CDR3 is TGTGCCAGTAGCCAGGGCTTATTCACCGAGCAGTACTTC. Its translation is CASSQGLFTEQYF. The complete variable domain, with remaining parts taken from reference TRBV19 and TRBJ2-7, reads DGGITQSPKYLFRKEGQNVTLSCEQNLNHDAMYWYRQDPGQGLRLIYYSQIVNDFQKGDIAEGYSVSREKKESFPLTVTSAQKNPTAFYLCASSQGLFTEQYFGPGTRLTVT.

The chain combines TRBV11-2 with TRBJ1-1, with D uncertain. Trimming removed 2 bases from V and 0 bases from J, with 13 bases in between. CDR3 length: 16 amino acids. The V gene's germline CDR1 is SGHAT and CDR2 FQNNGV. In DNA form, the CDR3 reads TGTGCCAGCAGCTTATCCGATAACGGTTTGAACACTGAAGCTTTCTTT. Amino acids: CASSLSDNGLNTEAFF.

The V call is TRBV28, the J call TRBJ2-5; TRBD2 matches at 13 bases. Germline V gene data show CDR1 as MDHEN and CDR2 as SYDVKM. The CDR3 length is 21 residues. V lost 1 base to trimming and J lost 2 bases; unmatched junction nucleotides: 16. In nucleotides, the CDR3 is TGTGCCAGCAGTTTATTATGGACTAGCGGGAGCTTGTACCTCGTACAAGAGACCCAGTACTTC. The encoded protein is CASSLLWTSGSLYLVQETQYF.

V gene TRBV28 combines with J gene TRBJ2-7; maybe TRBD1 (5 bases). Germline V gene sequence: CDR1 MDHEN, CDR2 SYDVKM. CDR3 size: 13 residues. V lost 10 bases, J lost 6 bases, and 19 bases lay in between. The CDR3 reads CATRDSYESEQYF. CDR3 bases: TGTGCCACTCGAGACAGTTACGAGAGCGAGCAGTACTTC.

CDR3 bases: TGTGCCAGCAGTTTTCCACAGGGGGGGGGTATCGAGCAGTACTTC. Translated, it gives CASSFPQGGGIEQYF. The chain carries TRBV28 and TRBJ2-7, with D maybe TRBD1 (8 bases). The CDR3 covers 15 residues. The germline V gene encodes CDR1 MDHEN and CDR2 SYDVKM. V shed 3 bases and J shed 6 bases, with 18 bases lying between them.

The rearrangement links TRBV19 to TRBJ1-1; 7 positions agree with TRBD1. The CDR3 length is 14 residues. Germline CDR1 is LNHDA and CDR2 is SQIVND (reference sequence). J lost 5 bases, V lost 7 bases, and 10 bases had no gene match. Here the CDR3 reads CASTQGGGRTEAFF. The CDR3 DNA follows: TGTGCCAGTACGCAAGGGGGCGGGCGGACTGAAGCTTTCTTT.

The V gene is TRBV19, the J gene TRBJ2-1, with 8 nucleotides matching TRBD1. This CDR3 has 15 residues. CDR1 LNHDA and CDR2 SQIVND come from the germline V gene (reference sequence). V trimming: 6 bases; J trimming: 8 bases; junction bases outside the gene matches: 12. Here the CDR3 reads CASSTEGQGIHEQFF. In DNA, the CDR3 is TGTGCCAGTAGCACCGAAGGACAGGGAATCCATGAGCAGTTCTTC.

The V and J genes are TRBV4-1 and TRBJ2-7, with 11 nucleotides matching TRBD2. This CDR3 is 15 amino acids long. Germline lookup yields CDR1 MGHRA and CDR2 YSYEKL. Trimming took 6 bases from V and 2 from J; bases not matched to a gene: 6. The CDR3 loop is CASSLSGGETYEQYF. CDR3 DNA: TGCGCCAGCAGTCTTAGCGGGGGGGAAACCTACGAGCAGTACTTC.

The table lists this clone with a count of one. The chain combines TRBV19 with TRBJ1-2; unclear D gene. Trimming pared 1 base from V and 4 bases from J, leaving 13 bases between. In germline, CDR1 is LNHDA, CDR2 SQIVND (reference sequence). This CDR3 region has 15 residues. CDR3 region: CASSIALRAGYGYTF. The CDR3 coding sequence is TGTGCCAGTAGTATAGCCCTACGGGCGGGCTATGGCTACACCTTC.

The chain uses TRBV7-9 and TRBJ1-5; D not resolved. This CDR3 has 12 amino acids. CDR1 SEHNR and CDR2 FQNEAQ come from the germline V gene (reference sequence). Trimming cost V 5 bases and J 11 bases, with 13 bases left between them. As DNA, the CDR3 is TGTGCCAGCAGCCATAGCTCCCAATCCCAGCATTTT. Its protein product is CASSHSSQSQHF.

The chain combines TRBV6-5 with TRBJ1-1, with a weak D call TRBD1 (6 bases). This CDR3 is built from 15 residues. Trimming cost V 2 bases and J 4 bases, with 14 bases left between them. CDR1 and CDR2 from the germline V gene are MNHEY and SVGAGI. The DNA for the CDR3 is TGTGCCAGCAGTTACCGGGCAGGGGAGGGCACTGAAGCTTTCTTT. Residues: CASSYRAGEGTEAFF.

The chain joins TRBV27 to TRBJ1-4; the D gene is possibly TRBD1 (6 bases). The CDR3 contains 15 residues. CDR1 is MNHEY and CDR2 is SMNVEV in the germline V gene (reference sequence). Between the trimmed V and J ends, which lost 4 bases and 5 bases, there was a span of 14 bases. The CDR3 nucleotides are TGTGCCAGCAGTTCACAGGGTCTGGGGAATGAAAAACTGTTTTTT. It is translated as CASSSQGLGNEKLFF.

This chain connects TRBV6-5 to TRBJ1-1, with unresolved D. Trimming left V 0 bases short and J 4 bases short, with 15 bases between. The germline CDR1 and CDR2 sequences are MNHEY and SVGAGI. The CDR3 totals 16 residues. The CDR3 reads CASSYSSLAAGTEAFF. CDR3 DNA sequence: TGTGCCAGCAGTTACTCGTCGTTGGCCGCGGGCACTGAAGCTTTCTTT.